This T cell receptor (beta chain) was sequenced during a study of T cells in Graves' hyperthyroidism and ophthalmopathy. RNA transcripts provided the source from which TCR beta CDR3 regions were amplified. An initial round of RT-PCR targeting the TCR CDR3 relied on the HTBI primer set. TCRdb re-called the multiplex PCR reads through MiXCR, storing one row per CDR3 protein. The sample includes 350,000 or so distinct CDR3 sequences, about a sixth seen only once; the top ten take 15% to 18%. This CDR3 region has 14 residues. Germline V lookup: CDR1 SGHTA, CDR2 FQGTGA. The V end was cut by 3 bases, the J end by 1 base, with 10 bases between. This clonotype showed up many times. The study left out patients who had uncontrolled infection, other autoimmune disease, pregnancy or lactation. The diagnostic basis comprised clinical symptoms, serum thyroxine and TRAb, thyroid ultrasound and orbital computed tomography. Source material for PBMCs was roughly 10 ml fresh peripheral blood.

The chain is built from TRBV7-3 and TRBJ2-7; D assignment may be TRBD1 or TRBD2 (5 bases each). This receptor was taken from a woman aged 35 to 49 with Graves' ophthalmopathy. The sample consisted of blood. The CDR3 loop reads CASSLGPLSYEQYF. DNA for the CDR3: TGTGCCAGCAGCTTGGGACCTCTTTCCTACGAGCAGTACTTC.